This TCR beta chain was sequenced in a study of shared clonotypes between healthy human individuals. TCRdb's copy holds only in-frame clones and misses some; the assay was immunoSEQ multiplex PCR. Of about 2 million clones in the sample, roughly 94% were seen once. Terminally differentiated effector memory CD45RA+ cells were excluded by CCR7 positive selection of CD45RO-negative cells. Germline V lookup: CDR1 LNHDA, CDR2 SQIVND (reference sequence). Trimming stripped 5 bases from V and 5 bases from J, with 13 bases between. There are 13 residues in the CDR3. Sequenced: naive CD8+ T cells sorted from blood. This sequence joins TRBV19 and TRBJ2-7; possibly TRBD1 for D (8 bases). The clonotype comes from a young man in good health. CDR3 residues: CASSWTGRDEQYF. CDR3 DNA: TGTGCCAGTAGTTGGACAGGGAGGGACGAGCAGTACTTC.